What follows describes a single T cell receptor (beta chain). Its antigen remains unidentified. The sample belongs to a study of blood T cells in healthy people across ages. It was with a sample-barcoded 5' primer and a J-beta primer mix that a second PCR of roughly 7 to 11 cycles was run. Any given sample supplied a minimum of 3 million CDR3-containing paired-end reads. TCRdb reprocessed the 5' RACE reads with MiXCR, giving one entry per CDR3 protein. The sample shows 950,000 to 1,200,000 distinct CDR3 sequences, 35% to 40% of them seen only once. Total RNA was extracted at no less than 5.5 micrograms per sample. Germline assignment: CDR1 SEHNR and CDR2 FQNEAQ (reference sequence). This CDR3 region has 15 residues. Study outcomes and limitations: It was not possible, with unsorted PBMCs, to conclusively compare naive and antigen-experienced cells. Naive T cell percentage strongly correlated with TCR beta diversity.

The material sequenced was blood. V usage is TRBV7-9 and J usage is TRBJ2-1; 8 positions agree with TRBD2. Matching the DNA end better, TRBJ2-7 makes the J call doubtful. This TCR was recovered from a man aged 18 to 35 in good health. CDR3 DNA: TGTGCCAGCAGTCAAGGGGGGACTAGGGTCAATGAGCAGTACTTC. Translation gives CASSQGGTRVNEQYF.